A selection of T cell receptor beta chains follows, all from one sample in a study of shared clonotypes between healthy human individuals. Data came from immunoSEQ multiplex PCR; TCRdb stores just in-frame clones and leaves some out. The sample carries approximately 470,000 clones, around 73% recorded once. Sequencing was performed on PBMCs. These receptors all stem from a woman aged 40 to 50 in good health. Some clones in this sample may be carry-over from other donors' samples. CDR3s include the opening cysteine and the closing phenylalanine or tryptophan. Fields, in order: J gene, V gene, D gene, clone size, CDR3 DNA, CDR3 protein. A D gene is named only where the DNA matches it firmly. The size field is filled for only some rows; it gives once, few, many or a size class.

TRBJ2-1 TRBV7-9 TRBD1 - TGTGCCAGCAGCCGCGGGACAGGGAATGAGCAGTTCTTC CASSRGTGNEQFF
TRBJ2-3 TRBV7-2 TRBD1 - TGTGCCAGCAGCAGGGACAGGGGCACAGATACGCAGTATTTT CASSRDRGTDTQYF
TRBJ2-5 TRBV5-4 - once TGTGCCAGCAGCTCAACGGCCCGGGAGACCCAGTACTTC CASSSTARETQYF
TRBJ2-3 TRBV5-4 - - TGTGCCAGCAGCTTTCGGCATACCCCAGATACGCAGTATTTT CASSFRHTPDTQYF
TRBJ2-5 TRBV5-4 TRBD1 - TGTGCCAGCAGCCGGGACAGCCAAGAGACCCAGTACTTC CASSRDSQETQYF
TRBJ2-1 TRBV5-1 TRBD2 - TGCGCCAGCAGCTCCTCGGGGGGACTAGCGGAAGGGGCCAATGAGCAGTTCTTC CASSSSGGLAEGANEQFF
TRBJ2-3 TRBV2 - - TGTGCCAGCAGGCGGACAGATACGCAGTATTTT CASRRTDTQYF
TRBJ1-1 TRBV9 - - TGTGCCAGCAGCGTAGGTCCCCGCTGGGACACTGAAGCTTTCTTT CASSVGPRWDTEAFF
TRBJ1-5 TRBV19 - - TGTGCCAGTAGTATAGTGCCCCACAGGGTTGGCAATCAGCCCCAGCATTTT CASSIVPHRVGNQPQHF
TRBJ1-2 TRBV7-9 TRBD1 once TGTGCCAGCAGCCGCGGGGGCGGACAGGCAAACTATGGCTACACCTTC CASSRGGGQANYGYTF
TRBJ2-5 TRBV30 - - TGTGCCTGGAGTGTATTTCAGGGAGGGACCCAGTACTTC CAWSVFQGGTQYF
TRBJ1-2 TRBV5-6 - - TGTGCCAGCAGCTCTGGAACTTACGGCTACACCTTC CASSSGTYGYTF
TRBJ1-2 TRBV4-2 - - TGTGCCAGCAGCTCCTTACAGGACTATGGCTACACCTTC CASSSLQDYGYTF
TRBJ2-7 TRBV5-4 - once TGTGCCAGCAGCTTGGACCAACGGGCCTTCTCCTACGAGCAGTACTTC CASSLDQRAFSYEQYF
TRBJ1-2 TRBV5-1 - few TGCGCCAGCAGCTTGAGTCAGGAGGTCGATGGCTACACCTTC CASSLSQEVDGYTF
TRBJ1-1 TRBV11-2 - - TGTGCCAGCAGCTTAGAACGGGGGACATGGGCTTTCTTT CASSLERGTWAFF
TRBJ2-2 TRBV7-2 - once TGTGCCAGCAGCTTAGCGTCTGCCGGGGAGCTGTTTTTT CASSLASAGELFF